Each of the 25 T cell receptor beta chains below was sequenced from the same sample in a study of blood T cell repertoires in COVID-19. Some clones are missing from TCRdb's copy, which holds only in-frame ones; the method was immunoSEQ multiplex PCR. The sample lists tens of thousands of clones; more than 65% were seen once. Sequenced input: peripheral blood. These receptors were taken from a human donor in a cohort sampled during active COVID-19.

This clone was counted a few times. V is TRBV28 and J is TRBJ2-7, with D uncertain. V was cut by 2 bases and J by 2 bases, with 10 bases left in between. CDR3 length equals 14 residues. Germline CDR1 and CDR2: MDHEN and SYDVKM. In nucleotides, the CDR3 is TGTGCCAGCAGTTTACAGTCGTCTCCCTACGAGCAGTACTTC. It is translated as CASSLQSSPYEQYF.

This chain connects TRBV5-1 to TRBJ2-7; 7 nucleotides align to TRBD1. Germline loops: CDR1 SGHRS, CDR2 YFSETQ. The CDR3 runs to 15 residues. The V segment lost 0 bases and the J segment 5 bases; nucleotides outside the gene matches: 8. Here the CDR3 reads CASSLAPTGTDEQYF. The CDR3 DNA reads as TGCGCCAGCAGCTTGGCCCCGACAGGGACCGACGAGCAGTACTTC. The variable domain in full, completed from reference TRBV5-1 and TRBJ2-7, reads KAGVTQTPRYLIKTRGQQVTLSCSPISGHRSVSWYQQTPGQGLQFLFEYFSETQRNKGNFPGRFSGRQFSNSRSEMNVSTLELGDSALYLCASSLAPTGTDEQYFGPGTRLTVT.

Points on this clone: The germline gene is not matched at one end of the junction; a read error may be the cause. This sequence joins TRBV4-2 and TRBJ2-1, with D tentatively TRBD2 (5 bases). The CDR3 has 14 amino acids. CDR1 is LGHNA and CDR2 is YNFKEQ in the germline V gene. CDR3 bases: TGTACCAGCAGCCAAGATCCCGGGGACAATGAGCAGTTCTTC. It translates to CTSSQDPGDNEQFF.

The chain employs TRBV2 and TRBJ2-5; 14 bases match TRBD2. CDR1 and CDR2 from the germline V gene are SNHLY and FYNNEI. The CDR3 is 15 amino acids. V lost 6 bases and J lost 3; bases outside the gene matches: 3. CDR3 sequence (DNA): TGTGCCAGCAGCGGGACTAGCGGGGGTAAAGAGACCCAGTACTTC. It specifies CASSGTSGGKETQYF.

This CDR3 reads CAIRERQGLRSPLHF. In DNA, the CDR3 is TGTGCCATCAGGGAACGACAGGGTCTAAGATCACCCCTCCACTTT. The V and J genes are TRBV10-3 and TRBJ1-6; TRBD1 matches 7 bases. Germline CDR1 and CDR2: ENHRY and SYGVKD. Trimming took 6 bases from V and 10 from J; bases not matched to a gene: 12. The CDR3 extends over 15 amino acids.

CDR3 DNA sequence: TGCGCCAGCAGGGACAGGGGCTATTCACCCCTCCACTTT. This codes for CASRDRGYSPLHF. J is TRBJ1-6 and V is TRBV10-2; 9 nucleotides match TRBD1. V trimming: 6 bases; J trimming: 8 bases; junction bases outside the gene matches: 2. This CDR3 spans 13 amino acids. CDR1 is WSHSY and CDR2 is SAAADI in the germline V gene.

CDR3 region: CASSFHRSGGANLNEQFF. In nucleotides, the CDR3 is TGTGCCAGCAGCTTTCATCGGAGCGGGGGGGCGAACCTTAATGAGCAGTTCTTC. The chain uses TRBV11-3 and TRBJ2-1, with 10 positions matching TRBD2. The CDR3 runs to 18 residues. Per the germline V gene, CDR1 is SGHNT and CDR2 is YENEEA. Trimming at V came to 3 bases and at J to 7 bases, leaving 15 bases not matched to a gene.

This clone was seen ten or more times. The chain employs TRBV7-9 and TRBJ2-5, with a weak D call TRBD2 (6 bases). Germline V gene sequence: CDR1 SEHNR, CDR2 FQNEAQ (reference sequence). The CDR3 runs to 14 residues. V was shortened by 1 base and J by 4 bases, with 10 bases between the two germline ends. The CDR3 region has the DNA TGTGCCAGCAGCTTAGTGCTGGAGGGAGAGACCCAGTACTTC. Amino acid sequence: CASSLVLEGETQYF.

V usage is TRBV4-1 and J usage is TRBJ1-4, with D possibly matching TRBD1 (5 bases). The V end was cut by 4 bases, the J end by 2 bases, with 14 bases between. This CDR3 comprises 16 residues. Germline V gives CDR1 MGHRA, CDR2 YSYEKL. CDR3 amino acids: CASSRAGGTTNEKLFF. CDR3 bases: TGCGCCAGCAGCCGCGCGGGGGGAACGACTAATGAAAAACTGTTTTTT.

J is TRBJ2-5 and V is TRBV6-5; no clear D gene. The CDR3 covers 14 residues. The V gene's germline CDR1 is MNHEY and CDR2 SVGAGI. The ends were cut back, 5 bases at V and 5 bases at J, with 15 bases in the middle. CDR3 coding DNA: TGTGCCAGCAGTCCGATAGATGGTAGTGAGACCCAGTACTTC. The encoded protein is CASSPIDGSETQYF.

V is TRBV7-9 and J is TRBJ2-7; D perhaps matches TRBD2 (6 bases). The CDR3 has 15 amino acids. The V end was cut by 5 bases, the J end by 6 bases, with 20 bases between. The germline gives CDR1 SEHNR, CDR2 FQNEAQ (reference sequence). The CDR3 coding sequence is TGTGCCAGCAGCCCAAGCCTCGGGACTTTCATCGAGCAGTACTTC. This sequence encodes CASSPSLGTFIEQYF.

This chain joins TRBV2 and TRBJ1-4; D is perhaps TRBD1 (5 bases). This CDR3 is built from 12 residues. The V end was cut by 6 bases, the J end by 16 bases, with 18 bases between. CDR1 and CDR2 (germline): SNHLY, FYNNEI. The CDR3 loop reads CASRPGPGHWFF. The DNA for the CDR3 is TGTGCCAGCAGGCCAGGGCCCGGGCATTGGTTTTTT.

The CDR3 DNA sequence: TGCAGTGCTTGGCGGGTAGGGACCCAGTACTTC. Residues: CSAWRVGTQYF. The J gene is TRBJ2-5, the V gene TRBV20-1, with D perhaps TRBD2 (5 bases). The V end lost 5 bases, the J end lost 7 bases, and 11 bases lay between the germline ends. This CDR3 comprises 11 residues. Germline loops: CDR1 DFQATT, CDR2 SNEGSKA (reference sequence).

This chain connects TRBV6-4 to TRBJ2-3; D might be TRBD2 (6 bases). Germline V CDR1 and CDR2: MRHNA, SNTAGT. This CDR3 has 15 residues. Trimming removed 2 bases from V and 0 bases from J, with 9 bases in between. The CDR3 bases are TGTGCCAGCAGTGACGGTGGGGGGAGCACAGATACGCAGTATTTT. It codes for CASSDGGGSTDTQYF.

The V and J genes are TRBV4-3 and TRBJ2-6; D is perhaps TRBD1 (6 bases). The V end lost 2 bases, the J end lost 0 bases, and 11 bases lay between the germline ends. This CDR3 comprises 17 residues. The germline V gene has CDR1 LGHNA and CDR2 YSLEER. CDR3 residues: CASSQPSGVSGANVLTF. CDR3 sequence (DNA): TGCGCCAGCAGCCAACCCTCAGGGGTCTCTGGGGCCAACGTCCTGACTTTC.

The rearrangement joins TRBV12-3 or TRBV12-4 to TRBJ1-6; D unclear. Trimming left V 8 bases short and J 1 base short, with 6 bases between. The CDR3 is 13 amino acids. This chain's CDR3 is CASSGSYNSPLHF. The CDR3 DNA sequence: TGTGCCAGCTCGGGATCCTATAATTCACCCCTCCACTTT.

This clone was seen a few times. The chain recombines TRBV7-3 with TRBJ2-2; possibly TRBD1 for D (5 bases). The CDR3 is 13 amino acids. Germline-derived CDR1 and CDR2 are SGHTA and FQGTGA. V lost 2 bases, J lost 6 bases, and 7 bases lay in between. In DNA, the CDR3 is TGTGCCAGCAGCTTAGGGGCGGCCGGGGAGCTGTTTTTT. Translating gives CASSLGAAGELFF.

This clone was seen a few times. V and J are TRBV6-2 or TRBV6-3 and TRBJ2-3; TRBD1 matches at 8 bases. The V and J ends lost 6 bases and 1 base, in that order; junction bases with no gene match: 6. Per germline, CDR1 MNHEY and CDR2 SVGEGT. The length of the CDR3 is 15 residues. CDR3: CASSPGQGGTDTQYF. CDR3 nucleotide sequence: TGTGCCAGCAGCCCCGGACAGGGCGGCACAGATACGCAGTATTTT.

This rearrangement joins TRBV2 to TRBJ2-5; a possible D gene is TRBD2 (5 bases). Germline V CDR1 and CDR2: SNHLY, FYNNEI. Trimming removed 7 bases at V and 5 bases at J, with 17 bases between. The CDR3 is 14 residues long. The CDR3 DNA reads as TGTGCCAGCAACCTGCTAGGGAGTGGCGAGACCCAGTACTTC. It specifies CASNLLGSGETQYF.

CDR3 residues: CASRLTGSSYNSPLHF. The DNA for the CDR3 is TGTGCCAGCAGGCTCACAGGGAGCTCCTATAATTCACCCCTCCACTTT. The chain carries TRBV28 and TRBJ1-6, with TRBD1 as a possible D gene (6 bases). Germline V gene lookup returns CDR1 MDHEN and CDR2 SYDVKM. V lost 6 bases to trimming and J lost 0 bases, with 12 bases between them. This CDR3 comprises 16 residues.

This clone has a single count. The V and J genes are TRBV11-3 and TRBJ2-1, with 10 bases aligning to TRBD1. Germline V gives CDR1 SGHNT, CDR2 YENEEA. Unmatched junction bases numbered 21, after V lost 7 bases and J lost 3 bases. This CDR3 spans 20 amino acids. Here the CDR3 reads CASNFLSGTGVGKNYNEQFF. The CDR3 DNA reads TGTGCCAGCAACTTCCTATCCGGGACAGGGGTCGGTAAAAACTACAATGAGCAGTTCTTC. Complete variable domain (other parts from reference TRBV11-3 and TRBJ2-1): EAGVVQSPRYKIIEKKQPVAFWCNPISGHNTLYWYLQNLGQGPELLIRYENEEAVDDSQLPKDRFSAERLKGVDSTLKIQPAELGDSAVYLCASNFLSGTGVGKNYNEQFFGPGTRLTVL.

This clone was seen a single time. The CDR3 here is CASSGWAGTGDTQYF. CDR3 DNA sequence: TGCGCCAGCAGCGGTTGGGCGGGGACGGGGGATACGCAGTATTTT. The chain combines TRBV5-1 with TRBJ2-3; possible D gene TRBD2, 6 bases. V was clipped by 4 bases and J by 6 bases, with 18 bases between them. Germline lookup yields CDR1 SGHRS and CDR2 YFSETQ. This CDR3 is built from 15 residues.

This chain joins TRBV6-6 and TRBJ1-1, with D possibly TRBD1 on 5 matching bases. V lost 8 bases and J lost 4, with 11 bases in between. The CDR3 spans 12 residues. Germline V gene data show CDR1 as MNHNY and CDR2 as SVGAGI (reference sequence). In nucleotides, the CDR3 is TGTGCCAGCCGTACAGGCGGCACTGAAGCTTTCTTT. It encodes CASRTGGTEAFF.

This rearrangement joins TRBV2 to TRBJ2-6; TRBD1 matches at 8 bases. The CDR3 spans 17 residues. Germline loops: CDR1 SNHLY, CDR2 FYNNEI. V shed 7 bases and J 2 bases; nucleotides not matched to a gene: 10. The CDR3 nucleotides read TGTGCCAGCACAGGAGGATTGGGACAGGCTGGGGCCAACGTCCTGACTTTC. Its translation is CASTGGLGQAGANVLTF.

The chain combines TRBV2 with TRBJ2-5; TRBD1 matches at 10 bases. The CDR3 contains 15 residues. Germline-derived CDR1 and CDR2 are SNHLY and FYNNEI. With 6 bases clipped from V and 3 bases from J, the junction kept 7 bases outside the gene matches. The CDR3 DNA is TGTGCCAGCAGAAAGACAGGGGGCAGTGAAGAGACCCAGTACTTC. Protein: CASRKTGGSEETQYF.